The T cell receptor beta chain described here comes from a study of T cell responses to AZD1222 COVID-19 vaccine. General study findings and limits: Repertoire sampling was restricted to post-peak T cell response timepoints.

Here immunoSEQ multiplex PCR was the method, and the copy in TCRdb shows in-frame clones only, minus some. The profile covers 75,000 to 95,000 clones, with approximately 90% appearing a single time and around 28% taken by the ten largest. As regards this clone: The antigen is unknown.

Second-dose intervals of approximately 4 or approximately 12 weeks were pooled. The V segment lost 1 base and the J segment 12 bases; nucleotides outside the gene matches: 9. This CDR3 contains 14 residues. CDR1 SGHNT and CDR2 YENEEA come from the germline V gene. The clonotype was recovered from an adult who received the AZD1222 COVID-19 vaccine. This chain uses TRBV11-3 with TRBJ2-1; 7 nucleotides line up with TRBD2. The sequenced sample was peripheral blood, obtained 28 days after the second AZD1222 dose. CDR3 DNA sequence: TGTGCCAGCAGCTTAGGGCTAGCGGAAGACAGGCAGTTCTTC. Translated, it gives CASSLGLAEDRQFF.